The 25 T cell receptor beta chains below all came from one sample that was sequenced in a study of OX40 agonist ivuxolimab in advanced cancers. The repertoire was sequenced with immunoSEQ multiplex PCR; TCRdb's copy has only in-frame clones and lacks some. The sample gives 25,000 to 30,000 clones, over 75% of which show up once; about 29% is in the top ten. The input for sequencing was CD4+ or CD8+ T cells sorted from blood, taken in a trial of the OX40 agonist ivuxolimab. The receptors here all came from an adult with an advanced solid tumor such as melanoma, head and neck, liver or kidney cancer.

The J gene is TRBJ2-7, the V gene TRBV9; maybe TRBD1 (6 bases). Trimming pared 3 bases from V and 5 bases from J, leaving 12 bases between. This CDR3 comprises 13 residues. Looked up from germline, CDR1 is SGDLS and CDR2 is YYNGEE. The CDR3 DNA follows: TGTGCCAGCAGCGCGGACAGCGCTCACGAGCAGTACTTC. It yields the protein CASSADSAHEQYF.

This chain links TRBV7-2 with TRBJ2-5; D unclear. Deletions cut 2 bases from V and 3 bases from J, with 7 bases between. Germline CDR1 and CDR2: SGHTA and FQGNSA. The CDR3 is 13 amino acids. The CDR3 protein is CASSLYGEETQYF. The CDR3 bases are TGTGCCAGCAGCTTATACGGAGAAGAGACCCAGTACTTC. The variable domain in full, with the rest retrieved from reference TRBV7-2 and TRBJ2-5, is GAGVSQSPSNKVTEKGKDVELRCDPISGHTALYWYRQSLGQGLEFLIYFQGNSAPDKSGLPSDRFSAERTGGSVSTLTIQRTQQEDSAVYLCASSLYGEETQYFGPGTRLLVL.

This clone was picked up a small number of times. CDR3 bases: TGCGCCAGCAGCCAAGTGCTGGAGAGCAATCAGCCCCAGCATTTT. This codes for CASSQVLESNQPQHF. The V and J genes are TRBV4-1 and TRBJ1-5, with D hard to call. V lost 1 base and J lost 1, with 8 bases in between. The length of the CDR3 is 15 residues. Germline V gives CDR1 MGHRA, CDR2 YSYEKL.

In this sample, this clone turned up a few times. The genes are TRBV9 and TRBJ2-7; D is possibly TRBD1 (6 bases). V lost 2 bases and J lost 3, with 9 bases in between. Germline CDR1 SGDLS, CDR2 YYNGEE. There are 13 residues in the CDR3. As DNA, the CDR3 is TGTGCCAGCAGCGTCGGGACAAGCTACGAGCAGTACTTC. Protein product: CASSVGTSYEQYF. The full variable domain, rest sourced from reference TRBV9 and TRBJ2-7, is DSGVTQTPKHLITATGQRVTLRCSPRSGDLSVYWYQQSLDQGLQFLIQYYNGEERAKGNILERFSAQQFPDLHSELNLSSLELGDSALYFCASSVGTSYEQYFGPGTRLTVT.

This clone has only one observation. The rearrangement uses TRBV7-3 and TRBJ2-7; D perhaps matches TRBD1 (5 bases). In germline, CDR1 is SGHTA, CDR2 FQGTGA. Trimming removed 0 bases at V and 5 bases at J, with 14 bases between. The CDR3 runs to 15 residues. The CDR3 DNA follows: TGTGCCAGCAGCTTAACAGGGGCAGGATTCCACGAGCAGTACTTC. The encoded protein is CASSLTGAGFHEQYF.

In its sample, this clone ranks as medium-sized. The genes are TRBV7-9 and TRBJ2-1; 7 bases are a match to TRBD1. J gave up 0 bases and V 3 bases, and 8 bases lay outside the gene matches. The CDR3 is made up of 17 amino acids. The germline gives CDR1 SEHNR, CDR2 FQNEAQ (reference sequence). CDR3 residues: CASSLGTVKDSYNEQFF. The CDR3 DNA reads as TGTGCCAGCAGCTTGGGGACAGTCAAAGACTCCTACAATGAGCAGTTCTTC.

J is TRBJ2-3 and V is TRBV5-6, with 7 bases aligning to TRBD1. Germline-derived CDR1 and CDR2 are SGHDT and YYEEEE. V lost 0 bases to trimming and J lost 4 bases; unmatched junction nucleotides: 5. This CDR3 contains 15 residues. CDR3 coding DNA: TGTGCCAGCAGCTTGGAGGGGGCCGGGGCAGATACGCAGTATTTT. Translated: CASSLEGAGADTQYF.

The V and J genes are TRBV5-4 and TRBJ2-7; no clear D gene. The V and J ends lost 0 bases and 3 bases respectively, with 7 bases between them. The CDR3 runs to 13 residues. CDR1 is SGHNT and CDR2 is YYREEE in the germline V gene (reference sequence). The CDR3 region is CASSLGSLYEQYF. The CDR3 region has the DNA TGTGCCAGCAGCTTGGGTAGCCTCTACGAGCAGTACTTC.

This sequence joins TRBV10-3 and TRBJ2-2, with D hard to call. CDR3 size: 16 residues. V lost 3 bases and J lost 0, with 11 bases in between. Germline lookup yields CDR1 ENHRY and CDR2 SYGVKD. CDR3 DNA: TGTGCCATCAGTGAAACGGAGTTCGCGAACACCGGGGAGCTGTTTTTT. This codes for CAISETEFANTGELFF.

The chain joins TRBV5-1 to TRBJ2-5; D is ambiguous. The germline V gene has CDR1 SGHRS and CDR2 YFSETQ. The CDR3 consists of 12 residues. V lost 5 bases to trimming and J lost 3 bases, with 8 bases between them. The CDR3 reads CASRYLEETQYF. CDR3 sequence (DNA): TGCGCCAGCAGGTATCTTGAAGAGACCCAGTACTTC.

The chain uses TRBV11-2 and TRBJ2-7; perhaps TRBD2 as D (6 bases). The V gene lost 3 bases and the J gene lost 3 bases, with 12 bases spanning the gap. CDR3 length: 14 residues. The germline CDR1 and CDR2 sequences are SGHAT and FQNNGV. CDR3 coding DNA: TGTGCCAGCAGCTTTTCGACGGGAGACTACGAGCAGTACTTC. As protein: CASSFSTGDYEQYF.

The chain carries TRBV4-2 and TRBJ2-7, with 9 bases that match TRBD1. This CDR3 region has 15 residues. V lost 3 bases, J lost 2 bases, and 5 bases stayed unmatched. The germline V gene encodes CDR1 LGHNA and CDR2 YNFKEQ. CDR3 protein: CASSQSDRGTYEQYF. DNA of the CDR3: TGTGCCAGCAGCCAGTCAGACAGGGGGACCTACGAGCAGTACTTC.

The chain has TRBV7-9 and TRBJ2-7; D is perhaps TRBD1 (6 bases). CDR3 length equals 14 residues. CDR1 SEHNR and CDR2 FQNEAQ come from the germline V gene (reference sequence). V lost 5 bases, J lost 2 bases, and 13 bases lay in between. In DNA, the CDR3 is TGTGCCAGCAGCCCCGGCAGGGGAGCCTACGAGCAGTACTTC. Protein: CASSPGRGAYEQYF.

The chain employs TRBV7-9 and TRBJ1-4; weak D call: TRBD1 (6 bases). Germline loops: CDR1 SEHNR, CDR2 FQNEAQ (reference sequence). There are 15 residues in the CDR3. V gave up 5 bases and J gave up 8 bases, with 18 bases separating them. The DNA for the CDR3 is TGTGCCAGCAGCATTACAGGGTTTGGGCGGGAAAAACTGTTTTTT. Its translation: CASSITGFGREKLFF.

CDR3 DNA sequence: TGTGCCAGTAGTATAAGAGACAGGGGTGGGACCGGGGAGCTGTTTTTT. Translated, it gives CASSIRDRGGTGELFF. V and J are TRBV19 and TRBJ2-2, with 8 positions matching TRBD1. CDR3 length: 16 amino acids. Germline values: CDR1 LNHDA, CDR2 SQIVND (reference sequence). Trimming removed 2 bases from V and 5 bases from J; junction bases left unmatched: 7. Together with reference TRBV19 and TRBJ2-2, the CDR3 gives the full variable domain: DGGITQSPKYLFRKEGQNVTLSCEQNLNHDAMYWYRQDPGQGLRLIYYSQIVNDFQKGDIAEGYSVSREKKESFPLTVTSAQKNPTAFYLCASSIRDRGGTGELFFGEGSRLTVL.

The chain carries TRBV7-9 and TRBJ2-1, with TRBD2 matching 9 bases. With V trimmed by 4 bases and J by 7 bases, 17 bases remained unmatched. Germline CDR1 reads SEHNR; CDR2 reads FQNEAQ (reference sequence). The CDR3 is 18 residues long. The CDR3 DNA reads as TGTGCCAGCAGCTCATTGAGACTAAGCGGGGGGCGCATGAATGAGCAGTTCTTC. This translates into CASSSLRLSGGRMNEQFF. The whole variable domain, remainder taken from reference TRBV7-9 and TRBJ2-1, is DTGVSQNPRHKITKRGQNVTFRCDPISEHNRLYWYRQTLGQGPEFLTYFQNEAQLEKSRLLSDRFSAERPKGSFSTLEIQRTEQGDSAMYLCASSSLRLSGGRMNEQFFGPGTRLTVL.

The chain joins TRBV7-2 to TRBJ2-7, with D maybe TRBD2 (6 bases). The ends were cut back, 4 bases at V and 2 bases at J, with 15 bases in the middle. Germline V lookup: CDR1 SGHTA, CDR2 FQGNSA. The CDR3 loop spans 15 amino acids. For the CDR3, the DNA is TGTGCCAGCAGCTCACCTAGCGTTAGACCCTACGAGCAGTACTTC. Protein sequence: CASSSPSVRPYEQYF.

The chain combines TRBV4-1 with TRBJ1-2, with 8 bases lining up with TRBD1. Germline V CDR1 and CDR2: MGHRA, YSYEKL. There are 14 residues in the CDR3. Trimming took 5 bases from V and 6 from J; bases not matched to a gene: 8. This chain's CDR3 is CASSYGQGGDGYTF. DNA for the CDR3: TGCGCCAGCAGCTATGGACAGGGAGGGGATGGCTACACCTTC.

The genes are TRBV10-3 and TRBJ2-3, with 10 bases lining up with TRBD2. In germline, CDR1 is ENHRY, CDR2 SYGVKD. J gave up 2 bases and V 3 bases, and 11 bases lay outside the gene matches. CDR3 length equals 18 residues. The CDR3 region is CAISDEASGGYYTDTQYF. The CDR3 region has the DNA TGTGCCATCAGTGATGAGGCTAGCGGGGGTTACTACACAGATACGCAGTATTTT.

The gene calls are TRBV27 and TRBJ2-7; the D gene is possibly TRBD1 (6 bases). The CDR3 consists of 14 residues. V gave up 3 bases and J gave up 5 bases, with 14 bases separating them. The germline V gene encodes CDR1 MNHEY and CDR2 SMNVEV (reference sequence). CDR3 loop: CASSFSLDSHEQYF. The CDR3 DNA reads TGTGCCAGCAGTTTCTCTCTGGACAGCCACGAGCAGTACTTC.

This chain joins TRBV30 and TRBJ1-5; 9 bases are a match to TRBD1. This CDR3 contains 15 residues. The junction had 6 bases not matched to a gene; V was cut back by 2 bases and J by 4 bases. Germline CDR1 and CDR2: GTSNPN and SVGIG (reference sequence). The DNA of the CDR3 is TGTGCCTGGAGTCATGTGGGACAGGGAAATCAGCCCCAGCATTTT. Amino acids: CAWSHVGQGNQPQHF.

The CDR3 bases are TGTGCCAGCAGCTGGGGGACAGGAGGCTACGAGCAGTACTTC. Its protein is CASSWGTGGYEQYF. The chain couples TRBV2 to TRBJ2-7; 8 bases line up with TRBD1. This CDR3 has 14 residues. From germline, CDR1 is SNHLY and CDR2 FYNNEI. The J segment lost 3 bases and the V segment lost 6 bases, leaving 7 bases of the junction unmatched. The whole variable domain, filled in from reference TRBV2 and TRBJ2-7, reads EPEVTQTPSHQVTQMGQEVILRCVPISNHLYFYWYRQILGQKVEFLVSFYNNEISEKSEIFDDQFSVERPDGSNFTLKIRSTKLEDSAMYFCASSWGTGGYEQYFGPGTRLTVT.

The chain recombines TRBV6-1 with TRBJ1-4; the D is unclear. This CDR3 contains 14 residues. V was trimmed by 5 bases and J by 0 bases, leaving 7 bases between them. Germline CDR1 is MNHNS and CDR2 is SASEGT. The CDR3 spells CASSPLATNEKLFF. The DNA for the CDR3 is TGTGCCAGCAGTCCGCTTGCAACTAATGAAAAACTGTTTTTT.

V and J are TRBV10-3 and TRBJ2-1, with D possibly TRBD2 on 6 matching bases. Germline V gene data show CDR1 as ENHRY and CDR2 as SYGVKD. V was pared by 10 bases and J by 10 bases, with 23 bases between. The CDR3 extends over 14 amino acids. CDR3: CATVRGGTYEEQFF. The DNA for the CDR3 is TGTGCCACCGTCCGTGGGGGGACCTACGAGGAGCAGTTCTTC.

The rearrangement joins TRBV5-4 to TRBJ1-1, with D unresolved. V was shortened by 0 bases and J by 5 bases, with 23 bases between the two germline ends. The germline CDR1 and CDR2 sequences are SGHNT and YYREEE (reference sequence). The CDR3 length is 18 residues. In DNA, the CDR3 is TGTGCCAGCAGCTTGGATTCGAGGGTAATGTCCCAGATGACTGAAGCTTTCTTT. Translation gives CASSLDSRVMSQMTEAFF.